Listed here are 16 T cell receptor beta chains from one sample, sequenced in a study of cytotoxic CD8 clonotypes in ibrutinib-treated CLL. Only in-frame clones appear in the TCRdb table, and some are missing; sequencing was by immunoSEQ multiplex PCR. The table records about 300,000 clones, approximately 79% of them present only once. Sequenced here: PBMCs, sampled at disease progression, from a patient treated with ibrutinib. All receptors derive from a human donor with chronic lymphocytic leukemia.

The V call is TRBV18, the J call TRBJ2-6, with TRBD1 matching over 12 bases. The CDR3 length is 17 residues. Germline V gives CDR1 KGHSH, CDR2 LQKENI. Losses at the gene ends were 2 bases for V and 3 bases for J; bases not matched to a gene: 2. The CDR3 DNA is TGTGCCAGCTCACCAGGGACAGGGGGCGTTGGGGCCAACGTCCTGACTTTC. Its translation is CASSPGTGGVGANVLTF.

The chain employs TRBV19 and TRBJ1-1; the match to TRBD1 covers 9 bases. CDR1 and CDR2 (germline): LNHDA, SQIVND (reference sequence). V lost 5 bases, J lost 5 bases, and 12 bases stayed unmatched. This CDR3 has 16 residues. The CDR3 region has the DNA TGTGCCAGTAGTTCCCAGGGGAGGACAGGGGTAACTGAAGCTTTCTTT. Translated: CASSSQGRTGVTEAFF.

The V and J genes are TRBV6-1 and TRBJ2-3; the D gene is possibly TRBD1 (6 bases). The ends were cut back, 4 bases at V and 5 bases at J, with 7 bases in the middle. The CDR3 is 12 amino acids. Looked up from germline, CDR1 is MNHNS and CDR2 is SASEGT. The CDR3 region is CASSGQVDTQYF. The CDR3 DNA reads TGTGCCAGCAGTGGACAGGTAGATACGCAGTATTTT.

This clone showed up just a few times. The chain couples TRBV6-5 to TRBJ1-6; unclear D gene. Germline assignment: CDR1 MNHEY and CDR2 SVGAGI. V lost 10 bases and J 0 bases, leaving 10 bases between the germline ends. The CDR3 runs to 14 residues. DNA for the CDR3: TGTGCCACCCGGCCGAGCTCCTATAATTCACCCCTCCACTTT. Its protein is CATRPSSYNSPLHF.

The rearrangement uses TRBV7-2 and TRBJ2-5; 7 positions match TRBD1. Germline CDR1 reads SGHTA; CDR2 reads FQGNSA. Trimming took 5 bases from V and 1 from J; bases not matched to a gene: 4. This CDR3 spans 14 amino acids. This CDR3 reads CASSHGQVQETQYF. CDR3 sequence (DNA): TGTGCCAGCAGCCACGGACAGGTCCAAGAGACCCAGTACTTC.

As to this clone: At one boundary the junction diverges from the germline segment, which might be a read error. The rearrangement links TRBV10-3 to TRBJ2-1; 8 bases are a match to TRBD1. The germline V gene encodes CDR1 ENHRY and CDR2 SYGVKD. This CDR3 spans 13 amino acids. This chain's CDR3 is CAISEGADRERFF. DNA for the CDR3: TGTGCCATCAGTGAGGGGGCGGACAGGGAGCGGTTCTTC.

This sequence joins TRBV7-9 and TRBJ2-3; no reliable D call. V lost 2 bases and J 2 bases, leaving 8 bases between the germline ends. CDR1 is SEHNR and CDR2 is FQNEAQ in the germline V gene (reference sequence). The length of the CDR3 is 14 residues. The CDR3 DNA reads as TGTGCCAGCAGCTTATCGGCCCCCACAGATACGCAGTATTTT. Amino acids: CASSLSAPTDTQYF.

This rearrangement joins TRBV6-5 to TRBJ2-5, with D tentatively TRBD2 (5 bases). Germline V gives CDR1 MNHEY, CDR2 SVGAGI. The V and J ends lost 8 bases and 2 bases respectively, with 12 bases between them. This CDR3 comprises 13 residues. The CDR3 here is CASRRGFQETQYF. DNA for the CDR3: TGTGCCAGCCGAAGAGGGTTTCAAGAGACCCAGTACTTC.

This sequence joins TRBV5-8 and TRBJ1-2, with TRBD1 matching 11 bases. This CDR3 comprises 13 residues. Per germline, CDR1 SGHTS and CDR2 YDEGEE. The V segment lost 5 bases and the J segment 8 bases; nucleotides outside the gene matches: 5. Here the CDR3 reads CASRDRGLVGYTF. The CDR3 region has the DNA TGTGCCAGCAGGGACAGGGGGCTCGTCGGCTACACCTTC.

This clone was detected a few times. CDR3 sequence: CAISDTLNTEAFF. CDR3 nucleotide sequence: TGTGCCATCAGTGACACCCTGAACACTGAAGCTTTCTTT. The chain combines TRBV10-3 with TRBJ1-1; D gene ambiguous. Trimming shortened V by 3 bases and J by 0 bases, and 5 bases separated the two germline ends. Per the germline V gene, CDR1 is ENHRY and CDR2 is SYGVKD. CDR3 length equals 13 residues.

The genes are TRBV19 and TRBJ1-2; D call uncertain. This CDR3 has 16 residues. V was pared by 7 bases and J by 3 bases, with 21 bases between. CDR1 and CDR2 from the germline V gene are LNHDA and SQIVND (reference sequence). The chain's CDR3 is CASMSEQSIWDYGYTF. The CDR3 nucleotides read TGTGCCAGTATGTCGGAACAGTCAATTTGGGACTATGGCTACACCTTC.

V is TRBV5-1 and J is TRBJ1-4; D possibly corresponds to TRBD1 (6 bases). Trimming took off 4 bases at V and 5 bases at J, with 12 bases between the two ends. Germline loops: CDR1 SGHRS, CDR2 YFSETQ. The CDR3 has 14 amino acids. CDR3 residues: CASSENRANEKLFF. The DNA of the CDR3 is TGCGCCAGCAGCGAAAACAGGGCCAATGAAAAACTGTTTTTT.

V and J are TRBV19 and TRBJ2-1; maybe TRBD2 (6 bases). The CDR3 runs 15 residues. Germline CDR1 reads LNHDA; CDR2 reads SQIVND (reference sequence). V was clipped by 3 bases and J by 0 bases, with 9 bases between them. The DNA for the CDR3 is TGTGCCAGTAGTATTCGGGGGACCTCCTACAATGAGCAGTTCTTC. This sequence encodes CASSIRGTSYNEQFF.

This clone was seen only once. The chain employs TRBV28 and TRBJ2-7, with unresolved D. Germline CDR1 MDHEN, CDR2 SYDVKM. The V end was cut by 5 bases, the J end by 0 bases, with 5 bases between. CDR3 size: 12 residues. CDR3 sequence: CASSPISYEQYF. As DNA, the CDR3 is TGTGCCAGCAGTCCCATCTCCTACGAGCAGTACTTC.

This chain links TRBV15 with TRBJ1-4; 10 bases are a match to TRBD1. V gave up 3 bases and J gave up 6 bases; unmatched junction bases: 4. The CDR3 runs 15 residues. Germline loops: CDR1 LNHNV, CDR2 YYDKDF (reference sequence). CDR3 region: CATSRDRGEDEKLFF. The CDR3, as DNA: TGTGCCACCAGCAGGGACAGGGGGGAGGATGAAAAACTGTTTTTT. Looking up the rest from reference TRBV15 and TRBJ1-4 gives the full variable domain: DAMVIQNPRYQVTQFGKPVTLSCSQTLNHNVMYWYQQKSSQAPKLLFHYYDKDFNNEADTPDNFQSRRPNTSFCFLDIRSPGLGDTAMYLCATSRDRGEDEKLFFGSGTQLSVL.

The rearrangement uses TRBV28 and TRBJ2-7; tentative D call: TRBD2 (6 bases). Looked up from germline, CDR1 is MDHEN and CDR2 is SYDVKM. The V end was cut by 8 bases, the J end by 5 bases, with 13 bases between. This CDR3 spans 12 amino acids. CDR3 bases: TGTGCCAGCTCCGGGGCTAGCGACGAGCAGTACTTC. Encoded protein: CASSGASDEQYF.